This T cell receptor beta chain was recovered during a study of blood T cell repertoires in COVID-19. Study-wide background: Collection of acute and convalescent COVID-19 samples took place in the United States, Italy and Spain.

Produced via immunoSEQ multiplex PCR; TCRdb's table is partial and in-frame only. The repertoire consists of some 150,000 clones, with about nine tenths occurring once and the leading ten covering about 2.1%. The CDR3 runs to 12 residues. Trimming removed 2 bases from V and 11 bases from J; junction bases left unmatched: 2. Germline values: CDR1 SNHLY, CDR2 FYNNEI. The sample taken for sequencing was peripheral blood. The chain combines TRBV2 with TRBJ2-7, with 11 bases fitting TRBD2. This clonotype was obtained from a human donor in a cohort sampled during active COVID-19. The CDR3 bases are TGTGCCAGCAGTGAAACTAGCGGGGGCGAGTACTTC. As protein: CASSETSGGEYF.